This T cell receptor beta chain was identified in a study of blood T cell repertoires in COVID-19 (TCRdb year 2020). With regard to the full study: The collaborator samples originated in the United States, Italy and Spain and spanned the acute and convalescent phases of COVID-19. The repertoires were released in a freely available public database meant as a resource for research on the immune response to SARS-CoV-2. Where available, HLA class I and class II types were obtained from metadata supplied by the sample provider rather than from assay-based typing. The dataset comprised deeply sampled blood TCRbeta repertoires from subjects exposed to, actively infected with, or recovered from COVID-19. The prospective study material was composed of cDNA or gDNA derived from T cells, B-cell-depleted T cells, or PBMCs. A de-identified subject ID, COVID-19 status, age in years and sex were almost always included in the sample metadata. The samples were drawn from the first 160 participants of the ongoing ImmuneRACE study and from 1,254 subjects provided by 6 global collaborators. Summary of the overall study and its limitations: The quantity of clinical and demographic metadata differed by source and by participant and was supplied without curation.

This clone has only a few counts. Its antigen is still unknown. Qualities for individual bases were not recorded, and no much larger clone is one base off. Other DNA sequences of this sample code for an identical CDR3. The cysteine opens and the phenylalanine closes a CDR3 of 15 amino acids. Just CDR3 DNA is preserved here, 45 bases in frame from base 1. The V end loses 0 bases and the J end loses 2 bases, and a stretch of 10 bases separates them. From the germline V gene, CDR1 is SGHAT and CDR2 is FQNNGV. One collaborating source in Seattle enrolled patients during active infection and followed them longitudinally through the course of disease. The collaborating institutions used their own protocols to collect whole blood in K2EDTA tubes. Collaborator samples were shipped for TCRbeta analysis as frozen whole blood, isolated PBMCs, or DNA extracted from either sample type. TCRbeta CDR3 regions were amplified from genomic DNA by means of the immunoSEQ Assay, a bias-controlled multiplex PCR. Processing in the source paper ran as follows. The number of nucleated cells in each sample was estimated by amplification of reference gene primers within the assay. Sequence reads were collapsed and filtered to measure the absolute abundance of every unique TCRbeta CDR3 rearrangement. Productive Simpson clonality was computed per sample as the square root of Simpson's diversity index over productive rearrangements. The immuneACCESS repertoire file appears here via TCRdb, limited to in-frame rearrangements. These files lack a portion of the clones; in checked studies, under half of the deficit traces to unresolved V genes, and the cause of the others is not known. Clonal size and the V and J genes are those of that table, whereas D and trimming came from the DNA. This sample gives some 270,000 clones in total; approximately 86% of them show up just once. The leading ten clones occupy approximately 0.94% of the sample.

The sample taken for sequencing was peripheral blood. This sequence originates from a human donor with COVID-19, enrolled during active disease. The donor label of this sample is uncertain. Here the chain combines TRBV11-2 and TRBJ2-5; no D segment can be confidently identified. The CDR3 sequence is CASSLEGRPQETQYF. The nucleotide sequence reads TGTGCCAGCAGCTTAGAGGGCCGCCCACAAGAGACCCAGTACTTC.